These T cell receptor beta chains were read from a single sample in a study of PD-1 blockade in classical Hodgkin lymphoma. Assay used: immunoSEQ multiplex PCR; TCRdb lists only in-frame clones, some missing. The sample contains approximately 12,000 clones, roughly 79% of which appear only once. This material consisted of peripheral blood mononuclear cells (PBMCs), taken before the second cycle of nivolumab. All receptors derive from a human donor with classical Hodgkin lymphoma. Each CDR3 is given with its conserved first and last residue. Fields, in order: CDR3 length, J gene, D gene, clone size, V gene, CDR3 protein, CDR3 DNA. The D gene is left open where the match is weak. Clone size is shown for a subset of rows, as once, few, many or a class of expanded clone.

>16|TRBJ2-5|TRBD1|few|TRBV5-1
CASSPGTGGAWETQYF
TGCGCCAGCAGCCCAGGGACAGGGGGCGCCTGGGAGACCCAGTACTTC
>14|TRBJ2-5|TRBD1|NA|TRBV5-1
CATRTGGMGETQYF
TGCGCCACCCGGACAGGGGGAATGGGGGAGACCCAGTACTTC
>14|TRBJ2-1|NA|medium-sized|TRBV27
CASSPRDGYNEQFF
TGTGCCAGCAGTCCCCGGGACGGCTACAATGAGCAGTTCTTC
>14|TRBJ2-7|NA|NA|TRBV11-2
CASSEDGRPYEQYF
TGTGCCAGCAGCGAGGACGGACGTCCATACGAGCAGTACTTC
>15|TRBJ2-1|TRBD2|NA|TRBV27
CASSAGTSGSNEQFF
TGTGCCAGCAGCGCCGGGACTAGCGGGAGCAATGAGCAGTTCTTC
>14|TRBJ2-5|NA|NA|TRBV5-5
CASSLGAPQETQYF
TGTGCCAGCAGCTTGGGGGCTCCCCAAGAGACCCAGTACTTC
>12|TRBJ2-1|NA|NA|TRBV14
CASSQVYNEQFF
TGTGCCAGCAGCCAAGTCTACAATGAGCAGTTCTTC
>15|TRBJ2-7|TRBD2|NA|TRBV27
CASSFLRGLDYEQYF
TGTGCCAGCAGTTTTCTCAGAGGACTAGATTACGAGCAGTACTTC
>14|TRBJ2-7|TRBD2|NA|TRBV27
CASRGLAGYYEQYF
TGTGCCAGCAGGGGACTAGCGGGGTACTACGAGCAGTACTTC
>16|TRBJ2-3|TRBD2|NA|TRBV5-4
CASSRRLAGGTDTQYF
TGTGCCAGCAGCCGACGACTAGCGGGGGGTACAGATACGCAGTATTTT
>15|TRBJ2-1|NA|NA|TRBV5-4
CATRRQGVGNNEQFF
TGTGCCACTCGACGGCAGGGTGTGGGGAACAATGAGCAGTTCTTC
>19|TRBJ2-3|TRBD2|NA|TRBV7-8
CASSPRPTSVTSSTDTQYF
TGTGCCAGCAGCCCGCGCCCGACTAGCGTGACGTCTAGCACAGATACGCAGTATTTT
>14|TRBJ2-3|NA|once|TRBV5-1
CASSTLGGTDTQYF
TGCGCCAGCAGTACCCTCGGGGGCACAGATACGCAGTATTTT
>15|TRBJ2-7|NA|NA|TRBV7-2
CASSLGWQGNYEQYF
TGTGCCAGCAGCTTAGGATGGCAGGGAAACTACGAGCAGTACTTC
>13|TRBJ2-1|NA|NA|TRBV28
CASSGQENGEQFF
TGTGCCAGCAGTGGTCAGGAAAATGGTGAGCAGTTCTTC
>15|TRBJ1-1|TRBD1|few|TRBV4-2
CASSQDLTRTGLSFF
TGTGCCAGCAGCCAAGATCTAACCCGGACAGGCTTGTCTTTCTTT
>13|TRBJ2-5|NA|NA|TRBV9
CASSQRGEETQYF
TGTGCCAGCAGCCAGAGGGGGGAAGAGACCCAGTACTTC
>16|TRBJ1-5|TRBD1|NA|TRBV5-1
CASSLDGRGGNQPQHF
TGCGCCAGCAGCTTGGATGGCAGGGGGGGCAATCAGCCCCAGCATTTT
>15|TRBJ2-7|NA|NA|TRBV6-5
CASSAQGFTFYEQYF
TGTGCCAGCAGCGCACAGGGCTTTACCTTCTACGAGCAGTACTTC
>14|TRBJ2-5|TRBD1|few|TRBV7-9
CASSRRDREETQYF
TGTGCCAGCAGCCGTAGGGACAGGGAAGAGACCCAGTACTTC
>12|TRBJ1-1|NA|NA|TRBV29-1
CSVWRRSTEAFF
TGCAGCGTTTGGAGAAGGAGCACTGAAGCTTTCTTT
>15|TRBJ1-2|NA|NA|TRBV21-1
CASSFGTAFFPGYTF
TGTGCCAGCAGCTTCGGGACGGCCTTCTTTCCGGGCTACACCTTC
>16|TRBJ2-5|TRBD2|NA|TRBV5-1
CASRGPRTSVQETQYF
TGCGCCAGCAGGGGACCTAGGACTAGCGTACAAGAGACCCAGTACTTC
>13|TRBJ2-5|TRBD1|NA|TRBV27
CASSLGQQETQYF
TGTGCCAGCAGTTTGGGACAGCAAGAGACCCAGTACTTC
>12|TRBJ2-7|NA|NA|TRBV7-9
CASTQDRLGQYF
TGTGCCAGCACCCAGGACCGGTTAGGGCAGTACTTC
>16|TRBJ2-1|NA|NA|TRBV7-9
CASSFRGSSSYNEQFF
TGTGCCAGCAGCTTTAGGGGGAGTAGTTCCTACAATGAGCAGTTCTTC
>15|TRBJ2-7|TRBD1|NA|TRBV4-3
CASSPWTGGMYEQYF
TGCGCCAGCAGCCCTTGGACAGGGGGCATGTACGAGCAGTACTTC
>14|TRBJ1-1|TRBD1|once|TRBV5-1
CASSSPGQGTEAFF
TGCGCCAGCAGCTCCCCGGGACAGGGGACTGAAGCTTTCTTT
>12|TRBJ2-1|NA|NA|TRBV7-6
CASSENLNEQFF
TGTGCCAGCAGCGAAAACTTGAATGAGCAGTTCTTC
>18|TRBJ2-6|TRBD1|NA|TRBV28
CASSLRDRGFIGANVLTF
TGTGCCAGCAGTCTCCGGGACAGGGGCTTCATAGGGGCCAACGTCCTGACTTTC
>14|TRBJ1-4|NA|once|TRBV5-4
CASSLGAVREKLFF
TGTGCCAGCAGCTTGGGGGCAGTTCGAGAAAAACTGTTTTTT
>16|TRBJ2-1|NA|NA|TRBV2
CASSEPRDSPYNEQFF
TGTGCCAGCAGTGAACCCAGAGACAGCCCCTACAATGAGCAGTTCTTC
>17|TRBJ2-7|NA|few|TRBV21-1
CASSKKGAGTGDNEQYF
TGTGCCAGCAGCAAAAAGGGGGCCGGGACAGGGGATAACGAGCAGTACTTC
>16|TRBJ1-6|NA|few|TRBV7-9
CASSLDGFSYNSPLHF
TGTGCCAGCAGCCTGGACGGATTCTCCTATAATTCACCCCTCCACTTT
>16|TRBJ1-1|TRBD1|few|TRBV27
CASSLTDRGENMLAFF
TGTGCCAGCAGTCTTACGGACAGGGGGGAAAATATGCTAGCTTTCTTT
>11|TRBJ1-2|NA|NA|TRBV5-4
CASSRYYGYTF
TGTGCCAGCAGCCGTTACTATGGCTACACCTTC
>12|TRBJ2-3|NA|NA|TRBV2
CASSGGTDTQYF
TGTGCCAGCAGTGGCGGCACAGATACGCAGTATTTT
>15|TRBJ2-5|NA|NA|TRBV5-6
CATTVARRGKETQYF
TGTGCCACCACGGTTGCACGACGCGGGAAAGAGACCCAGTACTTC
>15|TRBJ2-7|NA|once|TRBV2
CASTESFGSSYEQYF
TGTGCCAGTACGGAGTCTTTTGGGAGCTCCTACGAGCAGTACTTC
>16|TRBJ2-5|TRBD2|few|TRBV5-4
CASSLGDSGSGETQYF
TGTGCCAGCAGCTTGGGGGATAGCGGGAGTGGAGAGACCCAGTACTTC
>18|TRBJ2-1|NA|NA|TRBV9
CASSVGSMSAYSYNEQFF
TGTGCCAGCAGCGTAGGAAGCATGAGCGCTTACTCCTACAATGAGCAGTTCTTC
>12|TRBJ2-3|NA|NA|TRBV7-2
CASSLFADTQYF
TGTGCCAGCAGCTTATTCGCAGATACGCAGTATTTT
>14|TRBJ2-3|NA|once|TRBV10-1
CASSTGSSTDTQYF
TGCGCCAGCAGTACAGGATCTAGCACAGATACGCAGTATTTT
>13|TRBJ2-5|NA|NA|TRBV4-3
CASSQDGEETQYF
TGCGCCAGCAGCCAAGATGGGGAGGAGACCCAGTACTTC
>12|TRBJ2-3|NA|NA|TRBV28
CAGGSSTDTQYF
TGTGCCGGGGGGTCTAGCACAGATACGCAGTATTTT
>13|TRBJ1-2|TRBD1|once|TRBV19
CASSIADRAGYTF
TGTGCCAGTAGTATAGCGGACAGGGCTGGCTACACCTTC
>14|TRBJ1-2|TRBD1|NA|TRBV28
CASSLPQGVNGYTF
TGTGCCAGCAGTTTACCGCAGGGGGTGAACGGCTACACCTTC
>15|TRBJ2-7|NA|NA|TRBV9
CASSVGGGLGYEQYF
TGTGCCAGCAGCGTAGGGGGAGGTTTGGGCTACGAGCAGTACTTC
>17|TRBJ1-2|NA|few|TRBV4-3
CASSQSPSLGVSQGYTF
TGCGCCAGCAGCCAAAGCCCTTCCCTAGGGGTATCGCAGGGCTACACCTTC
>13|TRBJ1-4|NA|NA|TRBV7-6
CASSLDPNEKLFF
TGTGCCAGCAGCTTAGACCCGAATGAAAAACTGTTTTTT
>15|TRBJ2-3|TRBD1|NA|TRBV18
CASSPRQGSADTQYF
TGTGCCAGCTCACCGAGACAGGGGTCTGCCGATACGCAGTATTTT
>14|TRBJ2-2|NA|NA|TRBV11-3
CASSLVVGTGELFF
TGTGCCAGCAGCTTAGTGGTAGGCACCGGGGAGCTGTTTTTT
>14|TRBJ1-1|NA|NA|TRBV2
CAHRMGRMNTEAFF
TGTGCCCACAGGATGGGAAGAATGAACACTGAAGCTTTCTTT